The source of this T cell receptor (beta chain) is a study of cytomegalovirus exposure and HLA in healthy donors. The CDR3 length is 11 residues. Trimming pared 5 bases from V and 5 bases from J, leaving 9 bases between. Germline V gene sequence: CDR1 GTSNPN, CDR2 SVGIG (reference sequence). Turning to this clone: Its antigen is currently unknown.

PCR was performed using 60 Vbeta and 13 Jbeta primers. TCRdb's copy holds only in-frame clones and misses some; the assay was immunoSEQ multiplex PCR. The sample shows 150,000 to 200,000 clones, 75% of them seen only once. Overall study findings and caveats: Investigators reported 150 to 200 TCR beta chains as tied to cytomegalovirus.

Sequencing used PBMCs. The receptor was isolated from a young man in good health and CMV-seropositive. The V gene is TRBV30, the J gene TRBJ1-1; D perhaps matches TRBD1 (6 bases). In DNA form, the CDR3 reads TGTGCCTGGGCAGGGGTTACTGAAGCTTTCTTT. Translation: CAWAGVTEAFF.